The clone carrying this T cell receptor beta chain was recorded a few times. A library of TCRbeta sequences, prepared with unique molecular identifiers, was generated. TCRdb used MiXCR to reprocess the PCR reads, holding one entry per CDR3 protein. The sample includes approximately 350,000 distinct CDR3 sequences, about an eighth of them seen just once. The sample originates from a study of T-cell reconstitution after alpha-beta-depleted transplantation in children. V gave up 1 base and J gave up 4 bases, with 10 bases separating them. CDR3 length: 15 residues. Germline V gives CDR1 SGHTA, CDR2 FQGNSA.

The sample here was PBMCs, taken from the stem cell graft. This clonotype was obtained from a human donor who donated a stem cell graft to a child with Fanconi anemia. The chain employs TRBV7-2 and TRBJ2-2; tentatively, D is TRBD1 or TRBD2 (6 bases each). The CDR3 DNA reads as TGTGCCAGCAGCTTAGGGGGGGCGGGCACCGGGGAGCTGTTTTTT. Residues: CASSLGGAGTGELFF.